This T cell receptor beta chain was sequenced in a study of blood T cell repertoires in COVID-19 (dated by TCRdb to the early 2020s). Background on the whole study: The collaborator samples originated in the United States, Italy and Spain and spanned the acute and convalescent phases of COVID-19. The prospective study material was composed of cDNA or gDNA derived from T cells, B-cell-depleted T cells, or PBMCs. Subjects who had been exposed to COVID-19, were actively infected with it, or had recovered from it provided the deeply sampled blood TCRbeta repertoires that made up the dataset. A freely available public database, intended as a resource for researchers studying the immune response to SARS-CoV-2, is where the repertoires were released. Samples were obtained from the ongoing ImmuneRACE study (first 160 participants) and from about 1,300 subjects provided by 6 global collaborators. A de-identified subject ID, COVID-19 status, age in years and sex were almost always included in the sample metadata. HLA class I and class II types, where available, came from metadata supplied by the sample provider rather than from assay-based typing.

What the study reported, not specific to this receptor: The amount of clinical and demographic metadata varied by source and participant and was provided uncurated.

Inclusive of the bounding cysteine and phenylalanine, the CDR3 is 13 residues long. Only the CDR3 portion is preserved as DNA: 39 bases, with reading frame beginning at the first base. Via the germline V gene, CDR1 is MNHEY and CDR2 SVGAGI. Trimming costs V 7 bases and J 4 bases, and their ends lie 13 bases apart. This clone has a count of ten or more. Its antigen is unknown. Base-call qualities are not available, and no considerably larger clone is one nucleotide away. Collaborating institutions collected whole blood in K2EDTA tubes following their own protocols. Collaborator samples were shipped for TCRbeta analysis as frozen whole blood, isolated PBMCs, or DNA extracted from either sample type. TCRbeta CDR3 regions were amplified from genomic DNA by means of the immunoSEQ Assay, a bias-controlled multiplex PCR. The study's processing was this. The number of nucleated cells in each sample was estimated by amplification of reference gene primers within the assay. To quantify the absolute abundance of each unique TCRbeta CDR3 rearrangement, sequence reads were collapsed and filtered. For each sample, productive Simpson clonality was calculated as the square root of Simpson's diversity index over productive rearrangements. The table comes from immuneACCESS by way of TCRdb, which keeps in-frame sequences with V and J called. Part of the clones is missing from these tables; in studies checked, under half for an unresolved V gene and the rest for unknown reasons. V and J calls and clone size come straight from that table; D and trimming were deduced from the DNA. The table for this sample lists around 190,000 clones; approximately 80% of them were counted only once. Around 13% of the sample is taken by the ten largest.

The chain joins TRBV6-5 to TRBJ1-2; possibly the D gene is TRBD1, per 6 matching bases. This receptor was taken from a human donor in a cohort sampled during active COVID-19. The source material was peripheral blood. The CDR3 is CASKGGPGYGYTF. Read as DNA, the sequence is TGTGCCAGCAAGGGGGGGCCAGGCTATGGCTACACCTTC.